This TCR beta chain derives from a study of T cells after yellow fever vaccination. V was pared by 1 base and J by 7 bases, with 8 bases between. Germline assignment: CDR1 SGHTA and CDR2 FQGTGA. The CDR3 extends over 13 amino acids. Study conclusions and caveats: A weaker but faster secondary response was observed, peaking on day 5 versus 15. Most primary-vaccination clones recurred post-booster (more than 95% CD4, around 86% CD8). CD4 and CD8 compartments shared a small share of clonotypes, likely from convergent recombination.

Template switching with 5'RACE generated the TCR cDNA and added a universal primer site and UMIs. MiXCR was run by TCRdb on the 5' RACE reads, yielding one entry per CDR3 protein. The data contain about 260,000 distinct CDR3 sequences, roughly 13% of them seen just once; the ten biggest clones take up approximately 0.49%. This clonotype was counted many times. Its antigen remains unknown. The specimen was CD4+ T cells sorted from PBMCs, collected 45 days after the yellow fever booster vaccination. The receptor comes from a man aged 25 to 45 who received the YFV17D yellow fever vaccine. The chain recombines TRBV7-3 with TRBJ2-1; D unclear. In nucleotides, the CDR3 is TGTGCCAGCAGCTTAAATGGCCGGAATGAGCAGTTCTTC. It specifies CASSLNGRNEQFF.